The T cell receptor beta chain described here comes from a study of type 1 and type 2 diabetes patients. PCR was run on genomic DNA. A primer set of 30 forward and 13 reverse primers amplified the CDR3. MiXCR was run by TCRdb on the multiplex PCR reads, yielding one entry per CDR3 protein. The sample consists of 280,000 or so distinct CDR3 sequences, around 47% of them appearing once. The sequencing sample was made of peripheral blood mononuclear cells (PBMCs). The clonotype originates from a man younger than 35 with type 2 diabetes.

Here the CDR3 DNA reads TGTGCCAGCAGAGGACTAGCGGGGGGTCAAGATACGCAGTATTTT. Translated: CASRGLAGGQDTQYF. The rearrangement joins TRBV2 to TRBJ2-3; 14 bases are a match to TRBD2. V shed 6 bases and J 5 bases; nucleotides not matched to a gene: 4. CDR1 is SNHLY and CDR2 is FYNNEI in the germline V gene. The CDR3 extends over 15 amino acids.